This T cell receptor (beta chain) was identified during a study of cytomegalovirus exposure and HLA in healthy donors. Study-wide background: Prior work identified under 130 million unique TCR beta sequences in roughly 190 million T cells. General study findings and limits: About 87% or about 30% of the time was how often most TCR beta V segments were productive, according to an earlier analysis. Most TCRs appeared rarely, but some public TCRs recurred in many donors. 150 or so TCR beta chains were listed as cytomegalovirus-associated.

Amplification used 60 Vbeta primers and 13 Jbeta primers. The method was immunoSEQ multiplex PCR; TCRdb's version includes in-frame clones alone and lacks a portion of them. The sample holds roughly 180,000 clones; around 80% are singletons and the top ten take under 1.5%. In the case of this clone: Its cognate antigen is unknown.

Germline V gives CDR1 SQVTM, CDR2 ANQGSEA. V was clipped by 4 bases and J by 0 bases, with 6 bases between them. CDR3 length: 13 residues. This receptor was obtained from a girl aged 10 to 17 in good health and CMV-seropositive. The J gene is TRBJ1-4, the V gene TRBV29-1; D is unresolved. Sequenced input: PBMCs. The DNA for the CDR3 is TGCAGCGTTGTACCAGCAACTAATGAAAAACTGTTTTTT. Amino acid sequence: CSVVPATNEKLFF.